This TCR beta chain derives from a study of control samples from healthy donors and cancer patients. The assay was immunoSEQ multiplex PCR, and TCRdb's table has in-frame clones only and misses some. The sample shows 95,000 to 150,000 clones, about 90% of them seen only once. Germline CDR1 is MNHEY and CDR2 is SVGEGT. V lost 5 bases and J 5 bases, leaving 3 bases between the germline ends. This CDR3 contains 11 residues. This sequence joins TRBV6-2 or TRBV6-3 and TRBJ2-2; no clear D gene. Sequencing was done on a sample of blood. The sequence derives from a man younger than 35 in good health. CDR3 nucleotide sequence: TGTGCCAGCAGTCCGACCGGGGAGCTGTTTTTT. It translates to CASSPTGELFF.